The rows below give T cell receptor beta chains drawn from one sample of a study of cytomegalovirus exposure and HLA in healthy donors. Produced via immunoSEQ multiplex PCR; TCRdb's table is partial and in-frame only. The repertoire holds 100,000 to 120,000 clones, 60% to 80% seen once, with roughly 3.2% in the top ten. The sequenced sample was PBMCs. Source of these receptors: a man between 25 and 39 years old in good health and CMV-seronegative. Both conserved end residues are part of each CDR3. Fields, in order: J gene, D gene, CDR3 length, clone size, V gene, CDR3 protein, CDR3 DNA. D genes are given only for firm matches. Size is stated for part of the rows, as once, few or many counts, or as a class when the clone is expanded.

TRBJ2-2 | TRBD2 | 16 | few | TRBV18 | CASSPLGLAGTGELFF | TGTGCCAGCTCACCCTTGGGACTAGCGGGCACCGGGGAGCTGTTTTTT
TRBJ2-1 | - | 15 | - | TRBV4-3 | CASSQAPGLGNEQFF | TGCGCCAGCAGCCAAGCTCCGGGACTTGGCAATGAGCAGTTCTTC
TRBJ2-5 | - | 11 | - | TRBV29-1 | CSVGLQETQYF | TGCAGCGTTGGTTTACAAGAGACCCAGTACTTC
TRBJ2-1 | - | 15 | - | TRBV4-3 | CASSYRSLRDNEQFF | TGCGCCAGCAGCTACCGATCATTACGGGACAATGAGCAGTTCTTC
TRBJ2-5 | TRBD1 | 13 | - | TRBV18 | CASSPGQQETQYF | TGTGCCAGCTCCCCGGGACAGCAAGAGACCCAGTACTTC
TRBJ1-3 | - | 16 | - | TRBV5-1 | CASSFEVRGSGNTIYF | TGCGCCAGCAGCTTCGAGGTCCGAGGCTCTGGAAACACCATATATTTT
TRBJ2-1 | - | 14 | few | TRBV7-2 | CASSLYRGVNEQFF | TGTGCCAGCAGCCTCTATCGGGGTGTCAATGAGCAGTTCTTC
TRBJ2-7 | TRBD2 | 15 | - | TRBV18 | CASSPQAGGLYEQYF | TGTGCCAGCTCACCGCAAGCGGGAGGGCTCTACGAGCAGTACTTC
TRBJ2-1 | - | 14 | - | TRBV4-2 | CASSQVSLLNEQFF | TGTGCCAGCAGCCAAGTTTCCCTCCTCAATGAGCAGTTCTTC
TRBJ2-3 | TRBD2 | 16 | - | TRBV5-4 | CASSLRLAGPTDTQYF | TGTGCCAGCAGCCTCCGACTAGCGGGACCGACAGATACGCAGTATTTT
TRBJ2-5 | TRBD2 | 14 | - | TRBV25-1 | CASSDAGVQETQYF | TGTGCCAGCAGCGACGCGGGGGTGCAAGAGACCCAGTACTTC
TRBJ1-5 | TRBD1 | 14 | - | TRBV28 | CASSSGTGVGPQHF | TGTGCCAGCAGCTCCGGGACAGGCGTTGGGCCCCAGCATTTT
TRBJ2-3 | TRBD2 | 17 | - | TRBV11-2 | CASSSGLAGGYTDTQYF | TGTGCCAGCAGCTCGGGACTAGCGGGAGGCTACACAGATACGCAGTATTTT
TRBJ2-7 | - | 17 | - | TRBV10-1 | CASSESGQGPNSYEQYF | TGCGCCAGCAGTGAGTCAGGACAAGGCCCGAACTCCTACGAGCAGTACTTC
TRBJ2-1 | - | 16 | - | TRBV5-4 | CASSLRGGIGYNEQFF | TGTGCCAGCAGCTTGAGAGGCGGGATAGGGTACAATGAGCAGTTCTTC
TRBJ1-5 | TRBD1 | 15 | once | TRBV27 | CASRLQGANNQPQHF | TGTGCCAGCAGACTGCAGGGGGCGAACAATCAGCCCCAGCATTTT
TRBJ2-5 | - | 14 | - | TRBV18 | CASSPTTGTFPQYF | TGTGCCAGCTCACCAACTACAGGGACCTTTCCCCAGTACTTC
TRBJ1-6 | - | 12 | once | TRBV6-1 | CASKPGRPPLHF | TGTGCCAGCAAACCCGGGAGACCACCCCTCCACTTT
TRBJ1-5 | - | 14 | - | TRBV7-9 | CASSPDTRNQPQHF | TGTGCCAGCAGCCCAGACACGCGCAATCAGCCCCAGCATTTT
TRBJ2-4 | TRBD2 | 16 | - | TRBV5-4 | CASSPSGSGVQNIQYF | TGTGCCAGCAGCCCGAGCGGGAGTGGGGTCCAAAACATTCAGTACTTC
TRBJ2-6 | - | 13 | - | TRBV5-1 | CASRYSGANVLTF | TGCGCCAGCAGGTACTCTGGGGCCAACGTCCTGACTTTC
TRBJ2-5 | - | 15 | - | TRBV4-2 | CASSQAQGGSETQYF | TGTGCCAGCAGCCAAGCTCAGGGGGGCTCAGAGACCCAGTACTTC
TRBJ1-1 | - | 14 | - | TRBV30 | CARGGAALDTEAFF | TGTGCCCGAGGCGGGGCTGCGTTGGACACTGAAGCTTTCTTT
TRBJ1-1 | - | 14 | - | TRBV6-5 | CASSSGPVNTEAFF | TGTGCCAGCAGTTCAGGGCCCGTGAACACTGAAGCTTTCTTT
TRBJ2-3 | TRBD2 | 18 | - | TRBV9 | CASSVEGLAGPGTDTQYF | TGTGCCAGCAGCGTAGAAGGCCTAGCGGGTCCCGGGACAGATACGCAGTATTTT
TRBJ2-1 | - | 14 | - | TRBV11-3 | CASSRGRLINEQFF | TGTGCCAGCAGCCGGGGGAGGCTCATCAATGAGCAGTTCTTC
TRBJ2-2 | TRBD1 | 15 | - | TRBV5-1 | CASSIGTANTGELFF | TGCGCCAGCAGCATCGGGACAGCGAACACCGGGGAGCTGTTTTTT
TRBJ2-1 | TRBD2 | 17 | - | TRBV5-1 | CASSIGGTSGRNNEQFF | TGCGCCAGCAGCATCGGAGGGACTAGCGGGAGAAACAATGAGCAGTTCTTC
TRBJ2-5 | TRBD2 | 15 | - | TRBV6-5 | CASSYPGGSQETQYF | TGTGCCAGCAGTTACCCGGGAGGCTCACAAGAGACCCAGTACTTC
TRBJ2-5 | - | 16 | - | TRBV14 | CASSQYPSAARETQYF | TGTGCCAGCAGCCAGTATCCTAGCGCCGCCAGGGAGACCCAGTACTTC
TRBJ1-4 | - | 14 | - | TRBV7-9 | CASSRGTTNEKLFF | TGTGCCAGCAGCCGGGGGACAACTAATGAAAAACTGTTTTTT
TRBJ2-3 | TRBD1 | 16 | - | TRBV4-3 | CASSQDHKGAGDTQYF | TGCGCCAGCAGCCAAGATCACAAGGGGGCAGGAGATACGCAGTATTTT
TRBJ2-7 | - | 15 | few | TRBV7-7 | CASSPGVGSTYEQYF | TGTGCTAGCAGCCCCGGGGTTGGCAGTACCTACGAGCAGTACTTC
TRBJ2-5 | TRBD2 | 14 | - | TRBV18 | CASSPTSGQETQYF | TGTGCCAGCTCACCAACTAGCGGACAAGAGACCCAGTACTTC
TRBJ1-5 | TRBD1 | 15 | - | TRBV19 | CASSIARGLYQPQHF | TGTGCCAGTAGTATCGCCAGGGGGCTGTATCAGCCCCAGCATTTT
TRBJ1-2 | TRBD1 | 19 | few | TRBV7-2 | CASSLTLKTGGADNYGYTF | TGTGCCAGCAGCCTAACGCTTAAGACAGGGGGAGCAGATAACTATGGCTACACCTTC
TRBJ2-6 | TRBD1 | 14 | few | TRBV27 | CASSPGTGGHVLTF | TGTGCCAGCAGCCCCGGGACAGGGGGCCACGTCCTGACTTTC
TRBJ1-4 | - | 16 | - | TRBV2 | CASRNLGTGINEKLFF | TGTGCCAGTCGAAACCTGGGAACAGGGATTAATGAAAAACTGTTTTTT
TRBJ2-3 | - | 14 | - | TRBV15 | CATSRDSITDTQYF | TGTGCCACCAGCAGAGACAGTATAACAGATACGCAGTATTTT
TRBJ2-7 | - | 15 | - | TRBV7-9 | CSSSLVEDGSREQYF | TGTTCCAGCAGCTTAGTTGAAGACGGGAGTAGAGAACAGTACTTC
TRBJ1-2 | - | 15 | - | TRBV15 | CATSRGGGRSYGYTF | TGTGCCACCAGCAGAGGAGGAGGCAGGAGCTATGGCTACACCTTC
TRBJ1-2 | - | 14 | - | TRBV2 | CASSELSGNYGYTF | TGTGCCAGCAGTGAATTATCAGGGAACTATGGCTACACCTTC
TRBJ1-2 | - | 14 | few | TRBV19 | CASKRDPRYYGYTF | TGTGCCAGTAAGCGGGATCCTAGATACTATGGCTACACCTTC
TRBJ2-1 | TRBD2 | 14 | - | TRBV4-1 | CASSHVGGSNEQFF | TGCGCCAGCAGCCACGTGGGAGGGTCCAATGAGCAGTTCTTC
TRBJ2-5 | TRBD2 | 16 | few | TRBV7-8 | CASSLERTSGQETQYF | TGTGCCAGCAGCTTAGAACGGACTAGCGGACAAGAGACCCAGTACTTC